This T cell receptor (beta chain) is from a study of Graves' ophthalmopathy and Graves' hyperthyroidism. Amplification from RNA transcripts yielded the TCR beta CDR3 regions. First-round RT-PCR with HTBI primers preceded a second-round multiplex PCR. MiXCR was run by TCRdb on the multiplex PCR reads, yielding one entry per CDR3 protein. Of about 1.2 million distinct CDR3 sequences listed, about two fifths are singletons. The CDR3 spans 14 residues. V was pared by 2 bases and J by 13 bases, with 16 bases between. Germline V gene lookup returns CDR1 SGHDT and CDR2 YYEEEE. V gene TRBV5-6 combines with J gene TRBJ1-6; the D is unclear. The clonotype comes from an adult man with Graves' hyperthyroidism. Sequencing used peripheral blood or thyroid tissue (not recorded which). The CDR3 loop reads CASSLVSAREPLHF. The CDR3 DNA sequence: TGTGCCAGCAGCTTAGTGTCGGCACGGGAGCCCCTCCACTTT.